A selection of T cell receptor beta chains follows, all from one sample in a study of CD8 T cells in Susac syndrome. TCRdb passed the immunoSEQ multiplex PCR reads through MiXCR, listing each CDR3 protein once. The table records fewer than 140,000 distinct CDR3 sequences, 94% of them present only once. Sequencing was carried out using CD8+ T cells from PBMCs. The receptors were sampled from a human donor with Susac syndrome. The CDR3 runs from the conserved cysteine through the conserved F or W. The D gene is left open where the match is weak. Some rows have no size entry. The others give once, few or many, or a class for an expanded clone.

D,size,J,V,CDR3,DNA
TRBD1,once,TRBJ1-5,TRBV2,CASSYDRGLGQPQHF,TGTGCCAGCAGTTATGACAGGGGGCTTGGTCAGCCCCAGCATTTT
.,.,TRBJ2-2,TRBV6-5,CASSYRGRDDTGELFF,TGTGCCAGCAGTTACCGGGGCCGGGACGACACCGGGGAGCTGTTTTTT
.,.,TRBJ2-7,TRBV20-1,CSARDSLGGIYEQYF,TGCAGTGCTAGAGACAGTCTAGGGGGAATCTACGAGCAGTACTTC
TRBD1,.,TRBJ2-5,TRBV9,CASSHSRTGGETQYF,TGTGCCAGCAGCCACAGTAGAACAGGGGGGGAGACCCAGTACTTC
.,.,TRBJ2-3,TRBV7-6,CASSLRQLGTDTQYF,TGTGCCAGCAGCTTAAGACAGCTTGGCACAGATACGCAGTATTTT
TRBD2,few,TRBJ2-7,TRBV6-5,CASSYSGLAANYEQYF,TGTGCCAGCAGTTACTCGGGACTAGCGGCCAACTACGAGCAGTACTTC
.,.,TRBJ1-6,TRBV13,CASSREDNSPLHF,TGTGCCAGCAGCCGGGAGGATAATTCACCCCTCCACTTT
.,.,TRBJ2-3,TRBV5-1,CASSPEASPSTDTQYF,TGCGCCAGCAGCCCGGAGGCCTCCCCTAGCACAGATACGCAGTATTTT
.,once,TRBJ1-1,TRBV6-5,CASSYRTANTEAFF,TGTGCCAGCAGTTACCGGACGGCGAACACTGAAGCTTTCTTT
TRBD2,once,TRBJ2-1,TRBV5-1,CASSLEAGGSYNEQFF,TGCGCCAGCAGCTTGGAAGCGGGGGGTTCCTACAATGAGCAGTTCTTC
TRBD2,.,TRBJ2-7,TRBV20-1,CSARDAGGPYEQYF,TGCAGTGCTAGAGATGCGGGGGGGCCTTACGAGCAGTACTTC
.,.,TRBJ1-1,TRBV30,CAWSVRVRETMNTEAFF,TGTGCCTGGAGTGTCCGCGTAAGGGAAACCATGAACACTGAAGCTTTCTTT
.,.,TRBJ2-1,TRBV11-2,CASSLIKGSYNEQFF,TGTGCCAGCAGCTTAATCAAAGGCTCCTACAATGAGCAGTTCTTC
TRBD2,.,TRBJ2-3,TRBV14,CASSQELAGSTDTQYF,TGTGCCAGCAGCCAGGAACTAGCGGGGAGCACAGATACGCAGTATTTT
.,.,TRBJ2-7,TRBV9,CASSGSGYEQYF,TGTGCCAGCAGCGGGAGTGGTTACGAGCAGTACTTC
TRBD1,.,TRBJ1-2,TRBV9,CASSATGQAIGYTF,TGTGCCAGCAGCGCCACAGGACAGGCGATTGGCTACACCTTC
.,.,TRBJ2-7,TRBV29-1,CSVAGAGETYEQYF,TGCAGCGTTGCAGGGGCAGGGGAGACCTACGAGCAGTACTTC
.,.,TRBJ2-7,TRBV7-6,CASSAGHRYEQYF,TGTGCCAGCAGCGCGGGACACCGATACGAGCAGTACTTC
.,.,TRBJ1-5,TRBV9,CASSAGAGSNQPQHF,TGTGCCAGCAGCGCGGGGGCTGGTAGCAATCAGCCCCAGCATTTT
.,.,TRBJ2-4,TRBV2,CASSESTGRWENIQYF,TGTGCCAGCAGTGAATCGACAGGGAGGTGGGAAAACATTCAGTACTTC
.,.,TRBJ2-5,TRBV9,CASGADSKETQYF,TGTGCCAGTGGGGCCGACTCAAAAGAGACCCAGTACTTC
TRBD2,.,TRBJ2-5,TRBV7-9,CASSSRGGASETQYF,TGTGCCAGCAGCAGCCGGGGGGGGGCGTCGGAGACCCAGTACTTC
.,.,TRBJ1-2,TRBV9,CASSVAVLNGYTF,TGTGCCAGCAGCGTAGCAGTGCTGAATGGCTACACCTTC
.,.,TRBJ2-7,TRBV5-1,CASSPEGAYEQYF,TGCGCCAGCAGCCCCGAGGGTGCCTACGAGCAGTACTTC
.,.,TRBJ2-7,TRBV6-6,CASSYMGVRDEQYF,TGTGCCAGCAGTTACATGGGAGTACGGGACGAGCAGTACTTC
.,.,TRBJ2-7,TRBV9,CASSPGHSTYEQYF,TGTGCCAGCAGCCCGGGACATAGCACCTACGAGCAGTACTTC
TRBD1,.,TRBJ1-6,TRBV5-4,CASSIGTGDSPLHF,TGTGCCAGCAGCATCGGGACAGGGGATTCACCCCTCCACTTT
.,.,TRBJ2-7,TRBV19,CASSMAGSYEQYF,TGTGCCAGTAGTATGGCAGGTTCCTACGAGCAGTACTTC
TRBD2,.,TRBJ2-1,TRBV20-1,CSGTDSGGADNEQFF,TGCAGTGGGACGGATAGCGGGGGGGCGGACAATGAGCAGTTCTTC
.,.,TRBJ1-1,TRBV4-3,CASSLQALNTEAFF,TGCGCCAGCAGCCTCCAGGCCTTGAACACTGAAGCTTTCTTT
.,.,TRBJ2-2,TRBV9,CASSVEGFTGELFF,TGTGCCAGCAGCGTAGAGGGTTTCACCGGGGAGCTGTTTTTT
TRBD1,.,TRBJ2-7,TRBV20-1,CSVGEGAGYEQYF,TGCAGTGTCGGCGAGGGGGCCGGCTACGAGCAGTACTTC
.,.,TRBJ2-1,TRBV6-5,CASSYSDGYYNEQFF,TGTGCCAGCAGTTACTCGGACGGGTACTACAATGAGCAGTTCTTC
.,.,TRBJ1-1,TRBV20-1,CSVATGTEAFF,TGCAGTGTCGCTACAGGGACTGAAGCTTTCTTT
.,once,TRBJ1-2,TRBV29-1,CSVEGRVGGYTF,TGCAGCGTTGAGGGTAGGGTAGGCGGCTACACCTTC
TRBD1,.,TRBJ2-1,TRBV9,CASSVGGTGRVEQFF,TGTGCCAGCAGCGTAGGCGGGACAGGGCGTGTTGAGCAGTTCTTC
TRBD1,.,TRBJ2-5,TRBV14,CASSRPGQEVLETQYF,TGTGCCAGCAGCCGACCCGGACAGGAGGTCCTGGAGACCCAGTACTTC
TRBD2,.,TRBJ2-1,TRBV10-3,CAISVVQRGEDEQFF,TGTGCCATCAGTGTCGTGCAGCGGGGGGAGGATGAGCAGTTCTTC